A selection of T cell receptor beta chains follows, all from one sample in a study of shared clonotypes between healthy human individuals. Sequencing was performed with immunoSEQ multiplex PCR; in TCRdb, only in-frame clones are kept and a portion is missing. The sample yields 330,000 or so clones, about 74% seen once. The sample consisted of memory CD4+ T cells sorted from blood. These receptors were collected from a man aged 30 to 45 in good health. Each CDR3 is given with its conserved first and last residue. The D gene is left open where the match is weak. Where a row states a size, it is once, few, many or the class of an expanded clone; other rows omit it.

V,D,size,J,length,CDR3,DNA
TRBV5-4,TRBD1,NA,TRBJ2-7,16,CASSLKGQGGLDEQYF,TGTGCCAGCAGCTTAAAAGGACAGGGGGGCTTGGACGAGCAGTACTTC
TRBV27,TRBD2,NA,TRBJ2-1,15,CASSFNPSGGEEQFF,TGTGCCAGCAGCTTTAACCCCAGCGGGGGTGAGGAGCAGTTCTTC
TRBV5-1,NA,NA,TRBJ2-5,13,CASSLGDLRAQYF,TGCGCCAGCAGCTTGGGCGACCTGAGGGCCCAGTACTTC
TRBV7-9,TRBD2,NA,TRBJ2-1,16,CASSSQGTSGYNEQFF,TGTGCCAGCAGCTCCCAAGGGACTAGCGGATACAATGAGCAGTTCTTC
TRBV27,NA,few,TRBJ1-4,15,CASRLRVTGAEKLFF,TGTGCCAGCAGGTTACGGGTTACAGGAGCGGAAAAACTGTTTTTT
TRBV6-1,NA,NA,TRBJ2-2,12,CASSPTTGELFF,TGTGCCAGCAGTCCCACCACCGGGGAGCTGTTTTTT
TRBV11-2,TRBD2,NA,TRBJ2-2,15,CASSFSGTDQGELFF,TGTGCCAGCAGCTTTAGCGGGACCGACCAGGGGGAGCTGTTTTTT
TRBV4-1,TRBD2,NA,TRBJ2-3,19,CASSQVRTSGRRGTDTQYF,TGCGCCAGCAGCCAAGTCCGGACTAGCGGGAGGAGGGGTACAGATACGCAGTATTTT
TRBV6-5,NA,NA,TRBJ2-7,12,CASSDRRDEQYF,TGTGCCAGCTCGGACCGCCGAGACGAGCAGTACTTC
TRBV19,NA,NA,TRBJ1-1,14,CATQEGSMNTEAFF,TGTGCCACCCAAGAGGGGTCCATGAACACTGAAGCTTTCTTT
TRBV5-1,NA,NA,TRBJ1-3,16,CASSLDGVSSGNTIYF,TGCGCCAGCAGCTTGGATGGAGTCTCCTCTGGAAACACCATATATTTT
TRBV6-6,NA,NA,TRBJ2-7,14,CASSRGKSIREQYF,TGTGCCAGCAGTCGTGGTAAGAGCATCCGCGAGCAGTACTTC
TRBV9,TRBD1,NA,TRBJ2-3,14,CASGTGTGTDTQYF,TGTGCCAGCGGAACCGGGACAGGCACAGATACGCAGTATTTT
TRBV7-2,TRBD2,NA,TRBJ2-2,15,CASSYGGTSGGELFF,TGTGCCAGCAGCTATGGCGGGACTAGCGGCGGGGAGCTGTTTTTT
TRBV27,TRBD2,NA,TRBJ2-2,16,CATRGLAGVNTGELFF,TGTGCCACAAGGGGGCTAGCGGGAGTAAACACCGGGGAGCTGTTTTTT
TRBV5-1,NA,many,TRBJ1-1,13,CASSSPGNTEAFF,TGCGCCAGCAGCTCCCCGGGGAACACTGAAGCTTTCTTT